A selection of T cell receptor beta chains follows, all from one sample in a study of blood T cell repertoires in COVID-19. This table comes from immunoSEQ multiplex PCR, and its TCRdb copy is limited to in-frame clones, with some not included. Counted here are about 200,000 clones, around 90% occurring once; the ten biggest clones make up approximately 0.64%. Specimen: peripheral blood. The receptors shown here come from a man over 45 with acute or convalescent COVID-19. CDR3s include the opening cysteine and the closing phenylalanine or tryptophan. A D gene is named only where the DNA matches it firmly. Only some rows state a clone size, as once, few, many or a class for expanded clones.

TRBV9	TRBJ2-2	-	TRBD2	CASSSALLAGGNTGELFF	TGTGCCAGCAGCTCAGCCTTGTTAGCGGGGGGGAACACCGGGGAGCTGTTTTTT
TRBV5-1	TRBJ2-1	-	TRBD2	CASSFRDGTSGIYNEQFF	TGCGCCAGCAGCTTCCGAGACGGGACTAGCGGGATTTACAATGAGCAGTTCTTC
TRBV18	TRBJ2-1	-	TRBD2	CASSPPVGTSGINEQFF	TGTGCCAGCTCACCACCCGTCGGGACTAGCGGGATCAATGAGCAGTTCTTC
TRBV3-1/TRBV3-2	TRBJ2-7	-	-	CASSQTRHEQYF	TGTGCCAGCAGTCAAACTAGGCACGAGCAGTACTTC
TRBV9	TRBJ2-3	few	-	CASSVEGAGTDTQYF	TGTGCCAGCAGCGTAGAAGGGGCTGGCACAGATACGCAGTATTTT
TRBV6-5	TRBJ2-3	-	-	CASREGRQGTDTQYF	TGTGCCAGCAGAGAGGGGAGACAGGGCACAGATACGCAGTATTTT
TRBV7-6	TRBJ2-5	-	TRBD1	CASSPDRDRVQETQYF	TGTGCCAGCAGCCCAGACCGGGACAGGGTTCAAGAGACCCAGTACTTC
TRBV9	TRBJ1-2	-	TRBD1	CASSLRPGQGALYYGYTF	TGTGCCAGCAGCCTCCGCCCGGGACAGGGGGCGTTGTACTATGGCTACACCTTC
TRBV24-1	TRBJ2-3	-	TRBD1	CATSDLGQGTDTQYF	TGTGCCACCAGTGATTTAGGACAGGGTACAGATACGCAGTATTTT
TRBV29-1	TRBJ1-3	-	-	CSARGTFDRTIYF	TGCAGCGCCCGCGGGACCTTCGACCGCACCATATATTTT
TRBV5-4	TRBJ1-2	-	TRBD1	CASSLGTGGGFTF	TGTGCCAGCAGCTTGGGGACAGGGGGGGGTTTCACCTTC
TRBV27	TRBJ1-4	once	-	CASSLQGREKLFF	TGTGCCAGCAGTTTACAGGGGCGCGAAAAACTGTTTTTT
TRBV4-2	TRBJ2-2	few	TRBD2	CASSQDQVAGGRELFF	TGTGCCAGCAGCCAAGATCAAGTAGCGGGTGGCCGGGAGCTGTTTTTT
TRBV19	TRBJ1-2	-	-	CASSSNRSPNYGYTF	TGTGCCAGTAGTAGTAATCGCAGTCCTAACTATGGCTACACCTTC
TRBV21-1	TRBJ2-5	-	-	CASSKTLAGVKLEETQYF	TGTGCCAGCAGCAAAACCTTAGCGGGGGTAAAGCTCGAAGAGACCCAGTACTTC
TRBV5-4	TRBJ1-2	-	-	CASSSGVGITDGYTF	TGTGCCAGCAGCTCCGGCGTGGGCATTACGGATGGCTACACCTTC
TRBV7-3	TRBJ2-1	once	-	CASSSGFMDEQFF	TGTGCCAGCAGCTCGGGTTTTATGGATGAGCAGTTCTTC
TRBV4-3	TRBJ1-2	-	-	CASSQDRGRYGYTF	TGCGCCAGCAGCCAAGATCGAGGGCGGTATGGCTACACCTTC
TRBV19	TRBJ2-1	few	TRBD2	CASSLTSADEQFF	TGTGCCAGTAGTTTAACTAGCGCCGATGAGCAGTTCTTC
TRBV24-1	TRBJ2-1	-	-	CATSGKVLNRNEQFF	TGTGCCACCAGTGGAAAGGTTTTGAACAGAAATGAGCAGTTCTTC